What follows are 10 T cell receptor beta chains derived from one specimen sequenced in a study of PD-1 blockade in mismatch repair-deficient tumors. Profiled with immunoSEQ multiplex PCR; TCRdb holds only in-frame clones, not every one. The table includes around 110,000 clones, 60% to 85% detected once. This specimen was peripheral blood, taken 60 weeks after starting pembrolizumab. All receptors derive from an adult with mismatch repair-deficient cancer.

The V gene is TRBV9, the J gene TRBJ2-7, with 12 bases aligning to TRBD2. V shed 0 bases and J 4 bases; nucleotides not matched to a gene: 2. Per the germline V gene, CDR1 is SGDLS and CDR2 is YYNGEE. CDR3 length: 15 residues. The CDR3 sequence is CASSVGTSGTYEQYF. DNA of the CDR3: TGTGCCAGCAGCGTAGGGACTAGCGGGACTTACGAGCAGTACTTC. The full variable domain, its missing parts supplied by reference TRBV9 and TRBJ2-7, is DSGVTQTPKHLITATGQRVTLRCSPRSGDLSVYWYQQSLDQGLQFLIQYYNGEERAKGNILERFSAQQFPDLHSELNLSSLELGDSALYFCASSVGTSGTYEQYFGPGTRLTVT.

There are a few counts of this clone. The CDR3: CASSAFPGQGTKNIQYF. The CDR3 region has the DNA TGTGCCAGCAGCGCCTTTCCGGGACAGGGAACCAAAAACATTCAGTACTTC. The J gene is TRBJ2-4, the V gene TRBV9; TRBD1 agrees at 9 bases. The CDR3 totals 17 residues. Germline V gives CDR1 SGDLS, CDR2 YYNGEE. Unmatched junction bases numbered 9, after V lost 3 bases and J lost 2 bases.

This chain uses TRBV7-2 with TRBJ2-7, with a weak D call TRBD2 (6 bases). The CDR3 totals 15 residues. Per the germline V gene, CDR1 is SGHTA and CDR2 is FQGNSA. V shed 1 base and J shed 0 bases, with 10 bases lying between them. The CDR3 loop reads CASSLGAGTSYEQYF. CDR3 coding DNA: TGTGCCAGCAGCTTAGGGGCGGGGACCTCCTACGAGCAGTACTTC. Full variable domain (outside the CDR3, taken from reference TRBV7-2 and TRBJ2-7): GAGVSQSPSNKVTEKGKDVELRCDPISGHTALYWYRQSLGQGLEFLIYFQGNSAPDKSGLPSDRFSAERTGGSVSTLTIQRTQQEDSAVYLCASSLGAGTSYEQYFGPGTRLTVT.

V gene TRBV9 combines with J gene TRBJ2-2, with D possibly TRBD1 on 5 matching bases. This CDR3 has 14 amino acids. The V gene lost 7 bases and the J gene lost 1 base, with 11 bases spanning the gap. Looked up from germline, CDR1 is SGDLS and CDR2 is YYNGEE. Here the CDR3 DNA reads TGTGCCAGCGGAAGGGGCAGGAACACCGGGGAGCTGTTTTTT. Protein sequence: CASGRGRNTGELFF.

The V and J genes are TRBV5-1 and TRBJ1-5; a weak D match, TRBD1 (5 bases). CDR1 and CDR2 from the germline V gene are SGHRS and YFSETQ. The CDR3 has 16 amino acids. V was trimmed by 4 bases and J by 3 bases, leaving 17 bases between them. The CDR3 here is CASSPGGVTNNQPQHF. In DNA form, the CDR3 reads TGCGCCAGCAGCCCGGGGGGGGTCACAAACAATCAGCCCCAGCATTTT.

In this sample, this clone turned up a few times. The chain combines TRBV5-6 with TRBJ2-3; TRBD2 matches 9 bases. Germline assignment: CDR1 SGHDT and CDR2 YYEEEE. The CDR3 spans 18 residues. The trim removed 4 bases at V and 2 bases at J, leaving 14 bases unmatched. CDR3 in DNA: TGTGCCAGCAGCCCCGAAGGAGCGGGAGGCCTCGTCACAGATACGCAGTATTTT. Its protein product is CASSPEGAGGLVTDTQYF.

The rearrangement joins TRBV21-1 to TRBJ2-7; TRBD2 is the table's D call, not checked against the DNA. TRBV21-1 is a pseudogene segment. The CDR3 runs to 23 residues. CDR3 nucleotides: TGTGCCAGCAGCAAAGCCGACAGACTGAAGACTAGCGGGAGTTCTATAGGCTACGACGAGCAGTACTTC. Translating it yields CASSKADRLKTSGSSIGYDEQYF.

The chain is built from TRBV6-1 and TRBJ2-5; D unresolved. Germline loops: CDR1 MNHNS, CDR2 SASEGT. This CDR3 comprises 12 residues. Trimming cost V 6 bases and J 1 base, with 6 bases left between them. CDR3 in amino acids: CASSQVQETQYF. CDR3 coding DNA: TGTGCCAGCAGCCAGGTCCAAGAGACCCAGTACTTC.

The chain couples TRBV4-1 to TRBJ1-1; D ambiguous. Trimming pared 0 bases from V and 11 bases from J, leaving 16 bases between. CDR3 length equals 14 residues. CDR1 MGHRA and CDR2 YSYEKL come from the germline V gene. CDR3 coding DNA: TGCGCCAGCAGCCAAGAAAGGGCCCCGGCTGGGGCTTTCTTT. Its translation is CASSQERAPAGAFF.

This chain connects TRBV4-1 to TRBJ2-5; D gene unclear. CDR1 and CDR2 (germline): MGHRA, YSYEKL. The CDR3 contains 15 residues. V lost 1 base and J 0 bases, leaving 9 bases between the germline ends. CDR3 sequence reads: CASSQGSADQETQYF. DNA of the CDR3: TGCGCCAGCAGCCAAGGTTCCGCCGACCAAGAGACCCAGTACTTC.